These 13 T cell receptor beta chains originate from one sample sequenced in a study of cytomegalovirus exposure and HLA in healthy donors. Use of 60 Vbeta and 13 Jbeta primers characterized the PCR. Only in-frame clones appear in the TCRdb table, and some are missing; sequencing was by immunoSEQ multiplex PCR. The data show roughly 150,000 clones, with approximately 80% seen just once and 2% to 2.5% held by the top ten. Sequencing used PBMCs. Receptor source: a boy under 10 years old in good health and CMV-seronegative.

The CDR3 DNA follows: TGTGCCAGCAGCTCGCCGGGGACAGCTTACAATGAGCAGTTCTTC. Translation: CASSSPGTAYNEQFF. The chain combines TRBV9 with TRBJ2-1; 7 bases align to TRBD1. The V segment lost 4 bases and the J segment 4 bases; nucleotides outside the gene matches: 8. This CDR3 has 15 residues. Germline V CDR1 and CDR2: SGDLS, YYNGEE.

The CDR3 bases are TGTGCCAGCAGCTTTAGCGGGAGGGGGCGTTACGAGACCCAGTACTTC. Encoded protein: CASSFSGRGRYETQYF. This chain joins TRBV7-9 and TRBJ2-5; 11 bases fit TRBD2. Per germline, CDR1 SEHNR and CDR2 FQNEAQ (reference sequence). This CDR3 comprises 16 residues. Trimming removed 3 bases from V and 5 bases from J; junction bases left unmatched: 8.

The chain couples TRBV27 to TRBJ2-7; TRBD1 agrees at 11 bases. Trimming at V came to 3 bases and at J to 5 bases, leaving 0 bases not matched to a gene. This CDR3 comprises 13 residues. The germline gives CDR1 MNHEY, CDR2 SMNVEV (reference sequence). The CDR3 here is CASSLDRGHEQYF. Here the CDR3 DNA reads TGTGCCAGCAGTTTGGACAGGGGGCACGAGCAGTACTTC.

The chain is built from TRBV18 and TRBJ1-1; no reliable D call. With 3 bases removed from V and 5 bases from J, the gap between germline ends came to 13 bases. CDR1 and CDR2 from the germline V gene are KGHSH and LQKENI. The CDR3 sequence is 14 residues long. The DNA of the CDR3 is TGTGCCAGCTCACCCCAGACATATGGGACTGAAGCTTTCTTT. It specifies CASSPQTYGTEAFF.

The CDR3 DNA reads as TGTGCCAGCAGCTTGGGGACAGACTATAATTCACCCCTCCACTTT. It translates to CASSLGTDYNSPLHF. This chain joins TRBV13 and TRBJ1-6, with 7 bases that match TRBD1. This CDR3 region has 15 residues. Germline CDR1 PRHDT, CDR2 FYEKMQ (reference sequence). With 3 bases clipped from V and 3 bases from J, the junction kept 2 bases outside the gene matches.

The rearrangement uses TRBV7-6 and TRBJ2-7, with D perhaps TRBD1 (5 bases). The CDR3 consists of 15 residues. In germline, CDR1 is SGHVS, CDR2 FNYEAQ. Trimming pared 4 bases from V and 3 bases from J, leaving 16 bases between. CDR3 sequence: CASSSGQGRLYEQYF. The CDR3 DNA sequence: TGTGCCAGCAGCTCAGGCCAGGGCCGTCTCTACGAGCAGTACTTC.

This chain links TRBV18 with TRBJ2-1, with a weak D call TRBD1 (6 bases). CDR1 and CDR2 (germline): KGHSH, LQKENI. Trimming took off 5 bases at V and 0 bases at J, with 11 bases between the two ends. The CDR3 totals 15 residues. The CDR3 is CASSSQGSSYNEQFF. The CDR3 DNA reads as TGTGCCAGCTCATCCCAGGGGAGCTCCTACAATGAGCAGTTCTTC.

The CDR3 nucleotides are TGTGCCAGCAGCCCCGGGACAGGGGGCGAGGACTATGGCTACACCTTC. Protein: CASSPGTGGEDYGYTF. J is TRBJ1-2 and V is TRBV13; 12 nucleotides line up with TRBD1. Germline CDR1 is PRHDT and CDR2 is FYEKMQ (reference sequence). The V and J ends lost 5 bases and 3 bases, in that order; junction bases with no gene match: 7. This CDR3 region has 16 residues.

This chain links TRBV5-1 with TRBJ1-1; D not resolved. CDR3 length equals 13 residues. Germline CDR1 is SGHRS and CDR2 is YFSETQ. Between the trimmed V and J ends, which lost 4 bases and 4 bases, there was a span of 11 bases. The CDR3 coding sequence is TGCGCCAGCAGCCCTGACATTACCACTGAAGCTTTCTTT. Its protein product is CASSPDITTEAFF.

The rearrangement joins TRBV5-5 to TRBJ2-1; D is unresolved. The V end was cut by 2 bases, the J end by 8 bases, with 8 bases between. Germline V gene lookup returns CDR1 SGHKS and CDR2 YYEKEE (reference sequence). The CDR3 contains 12 residues. Here the CDR3 reads CASSFLADEQFF. The CDR3 bases are TGTGCCAGCAGCTTTTTGGCCGATGAGCAGTTCTTC.

The rearrangement joins TRBV7-6 to TRBJ1-4, with a weak D call TRBD1 (5 bases). CDR1 is SGHVS and CDR2 is FNYEAQ in the germline V gene. The CDR3 has 19 residues. With 5 bases removed from V and 7 bases from J, the gap between germline ends came to 29 bases. CDR3 sequence (DNA): TGTGCCAGCAGCGGCCCCAGGGTTTTTGGAACCGTTATTCGTGAAAAACTGTTTTTT. It specifies CASSGPRVFGTVIREKLFF.

The rearrangement uses TRBV4-1 and TRBJ2-5; 7 positions agree with TRBD1. V dropped 1 base and J dropped 11; count of bases not matched to a gene: 13. The CDR3 runs 15 residues. From germline, CDR1 is MGHRA and CDR2 YSYEKL. The CDR3: CASSQAGTVPRSQYF. The CDR3 DNA reads TGCGCCAGCAGCCAAGCCGGGACAGTGCCACGATCGCAGTACTTC.

V usage is TRBV7-3 and J usage is TRBJ1-2; D not resolved. V was shortened by 2 bases and J by 3 bases, with 13 bases between the two germline ends. Germline-derived CDR1 and CDR2 are SGHTA and FQGTGA. This CDR3 has 15 amino acids. The DNA of the CDR3 is TGTGCCAGCAGCTTATCCCCCCCAGATCACTATGGCTACACCTTC. Translated, it gives CASSLSPPDHYGYTF.